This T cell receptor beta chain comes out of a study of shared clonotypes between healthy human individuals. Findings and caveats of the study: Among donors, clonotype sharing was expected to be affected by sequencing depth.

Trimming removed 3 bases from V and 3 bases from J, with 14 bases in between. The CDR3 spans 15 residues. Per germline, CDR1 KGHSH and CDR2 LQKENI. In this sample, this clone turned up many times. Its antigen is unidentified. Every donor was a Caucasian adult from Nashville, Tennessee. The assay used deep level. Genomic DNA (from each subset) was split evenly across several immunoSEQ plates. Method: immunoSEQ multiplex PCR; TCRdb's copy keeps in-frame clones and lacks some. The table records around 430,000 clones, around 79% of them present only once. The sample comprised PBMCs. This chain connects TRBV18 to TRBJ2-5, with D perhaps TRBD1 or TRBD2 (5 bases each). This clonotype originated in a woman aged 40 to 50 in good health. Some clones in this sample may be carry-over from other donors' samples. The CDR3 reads CASSPATGLEETQYF. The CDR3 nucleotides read TGTGCCAGCTCACCGGCAACGGGGCTGGAAGAGACCCAGTACTTC.